This is a list of T cell receptor beta chains from one sample in a study of somatic mutations in cytotoxic T cells in rheumatoid arthritis. Only in-frame clones appear in the TCRdb table, and some are missing; sequencing was by immunoSEQ multiplex PCR. Among about 6,400 clones listed, around 68% were seen once. The sequenced material came from CD8+ T cells sorted from blood. The source is a woman aged 45 to 65 in good health. Each CDR3 is given with its conserved first and last residue. Fields, in order: J gene, D gene, clone size, V gene, CDR3 DNA, CDR3 protein. D genes are given only for firm matches. Clone size is given for some rows only: seen once, a few or many times, or a class if the clone is expanded.

>TRBJ1-5|NA|once|TRBV27
TGTGCCAGCAGTCACACGCACAGACCTCAGCCCCAGCATTTT
CASSHTHRPQPQHF
>TRBJ2-7|TRBD1|NA|TRBV2
TGTGCCAGCACCGTTCTGGGACAGGAATTCTACGAGCAGTACTTC
CASTVLGQEFYEQYF
>TRBJ2-7|TRBD2|NA|TRBV7-9
TGTGCCAGCAGCTCCCTAGCGGGGGAGTTTGAAGAGCAGTACTTC
CASSSLAGEFEEQYF
>TRBJ1-1|NA|NA|TRBV19
TGTGCCAGTAGTTGGGGCAGGGCTGCTACTGAAGCTTTCTTT
CASSWGRAATEAFF
>TRBJ2-7|TRBD1|once|TRBV7-2
TGTGCCAGCAGCCCCGGGACAGGGTCCTACGAGCAGTACTTC
CASSPGTGSYEQYF
>TRBJ2-1|TRBD2|NA|TRBV7-3
TGTGCCAGCAGCTTATATAGCGGGGATGACAATGAGCAGTTCTTC
CASSLYSGDDNEQFF
>TRBJ1-2|NA|NA|TRBV5-4
TGTGCCAGCAGCTGGGTAGGGGAGGATGGCTACACCTTC
CASSWVGEDGYTF
>TRBJ2-7|TRBD1|few|TRBV4-1
TGCGCCAGCAGCCAAGAGGGACAGGGGGACGAGCAGTACTTC
CASSQEGQGDEQYF
>TRBJ1-6|NA|NA|TRBV6-4
TGTGCCAGCAGTGAAGGGCCAGGGGATAATTCACCCCTCCACTTT
CASSEGPGDNSPLHF
>TRBJ2-1|NA|NA|TRBV4-3
TGCGCCAGCAGCCAAGACACAGGGTCCGGGGACAATGAGCAGTTCTTC
CASSQDTGSGDNEQFF
>TRBJ2-5|TRBD2|NA|TRBV5-1
TGCGCCAGCAGCATTGGACTAGCGGGGGGGGGAGAGACCCAGTACTTC
CASSIGLAGGGETQYF
>TRBJ2-1|NA|NA|TRBV13
TGTGCCAGCTCCACCACCTTTTTGAACGCAGATGAGCAGTTCTTC
CASSTTFLNADEQFF
>TRBJ2-1|TRBD2|once|TRBV6-1
TGTGCCAGCCCTGGGGGGGATAACAATGAGCAGTTCTTC
CASPGGDNNEQFF
>TRBJ1-6|NA|NA|TRBV5-4
TGTGCCAGCAGCTCCCGGGAGTATAATTCACCCCTCCACTTT
CASSSREYNSPLHF
>TRBJ2-2|NA|few|TRBV27
TGTGCCGTGCGGTTCCACACCGGGGAGCTGTTTTTT
CAVRFHTGELFF
>TRBJ1-1|NA|NA|TRBV5-5
TGTGCCAGCAGCTTGCCCCCCGAGGGCACTGAAGCTTTCTTT
CASSLPPEGTEAFF
>TRBJ1-6|TRBD1|NA|TRBV9
TGTGCCAGCAGCGTAGAAGCCGGGACAGGTTATAATTCACCCCTCCACTTT
CASSVEAGTGYNSPLHF
>TRBJ2-3|NA|NA|TRBV9
TGTGCCAGCAGCGAGTGGGGCTCCGGGGATACGCAGTATTTT
CASSEWGSGDTQYF
>TRBJ1-6|NA|NA|TRBV6-6
TGTGCCAGCAGTTACTCTCCGGGAAGCGAGCATTCACCCCTCCACTTT
CASSYSPGSEHSPLHF
>TRBJ1-1|TRBD1|few|TRBV11-2
TGTGCCAGCAGCTTATTCGGGACAGGGGGAACTGAAGCTTTCTTT
CASSLFGTGGTEAFF
>TRBJ2-3|TRBD2|NA|TRBV11-3
TGTGCCAGCAGCTTTCGTACTAGCGGGCTTAGCACAGATACGCAGTATTTT
CASSFRTSGLSTDTQYF
>TRBJ1-6|NA|NA|TRBV5-6
TGTGCCAGCAGCCGACAATCGCGGGACTTCTCCTATTCACCCCTCCACTTT
CASSRQSRDFSYSPLHF
>TRBJ1-1|NA|few|TRBV27
TGTGCCAGCAGCCTGGAGGGGCGCTGGACTGAAGCTTTCTTT
CASSLEGRWTEAFF
>TRBJ2-7|TRBD2|NA|TRBV11-3
TGTGCCAGCGGGACTAGCACCTACGAGCAGTACTTC
CASGTSTYEQYF
>TRBJ1-2|NA|few|TRBV27
TGTGCCAGCGGTTACTCGGGGGACTATGGCTACACCTTC
CASGYSGDYGYTF
>TRBJ2-2|TRBD2|NA|TRBV19
TGTGCCAGCCAAGACTGGACTAGCGGCTCGAACACCGGGGAGCTGTTTTTT
CASQDWTSGSNTGELFF
>TRBJ2-2|NA|NA|TRBV11-2
TGTGCCAGCAGAACACTAGCCCAGGCGAACACCGGGGAGCTGTTTTTT
CASRTLAQANTGELFF
>TRBJ1-1|NA|NA|TRBV27
TGTGCCAGCAGCCACCCCCAAAGCGGATCCGCCACTGAAGCTTTCTTT
CASSHPQSGSATEAFF
>TRBJ1-1|NA|few|TRBV15
TGTGCCACCAGGGGGTTACAGGGAGGGAAAAGCACTGAAGCTTTCTTT
CATRGLQGGKSTEAFF
>TRBJ1-2|NA|NA|TRBV2
TGTGCCAGCAGGGACAGCGACTATGGCTACACCTTC
CASRDSDYGYTF
>TRBJ2-7|NA|NA|TRBV28
TGTGCCAGCAGTCCGGGTAGGGTACCGGGGTACGAGCAGTACTTC
CASSPGRVPGYEQYF
>TRBJ2-1|NA|few|TRBV13
TGTGCCAGCAGCCTCAGGGGTGAGCAGTTCTTC
CASSLRGEQFF
>TRBJ2-7|NA|NA|TRBV7-3
TGTGCCAGCAGCTTAAAAGGGGGTGGCGAGCAGTACTTC
CASSLKGGGEQYF
>TRBJ1-5|TRBD1|NA|TRBV2
TGTGCCAGCAGGAAGACAGGGTATAATCAGCCCCAGCATTTT
CASRKTGYNQPQHF
>TRBJ2-3|TRBD2|NA|TRBV9
TGTGCCAGCAGCGTAACCGGGGGGGCTTCAGATACGCAGTATTTT
CASSVTGGASDTQYF
>TRBJ1-1|NA|NA|TRBV4-2
TGTGCCAGCAGCCAAGACCTGGTAGGGGGTACTGAAGCTTTCTTT
CASSQDLVGGTEAFF
>TRBJ2-7|NA|NA|TRBV29-1
TGCAGCGTTGGGGCCGCCAGCTCCTACGAGCAGTACTTC
CSVGAASSYEQYF
>TRBJ2-6|NA|few|TRBV4-3
TGCGCCAGCAGCCAAGATGCAGGGTCTGGGGCCAACGTCCTGACTTTC
CASSQDAGSGANVLTF
>TRBJ2-2|TRBD2|NA|TRBV4-3
TGCGCCAGCAGCCAAGAACTAGCGGGGCCCGGGGAGCTGTTTTTT
CASSQELAGPGELFF
>TRBJ2-7|NA|few|TRBV4-3
TGCGCCAGCAGCCAAACTGGGAGGAAAAAAGCCTACGAGCAGTACTTC
CASSQTGRKKAYEQYF
>TRBJ2-7|TRBD1|NA|TRBV5-1
TGCGCCAGCAGCTCCGGGACAGGGGACTACGAGCAGTACTTC
CASSSGTGDYEQYF
>TRBJ2-3|TRBD2|NA|TRBV7-9
TGTGCCAGCAGCTTAGGTTTCCTACGGGGGGGCACAGATACGCAGTATTTT
CASSLGFLRGGTDTQYF
>TRBJ1-4|TRBD1|NA|TRBV2
TGTGCCAGCAGTGAAGGACAGGGCCTTGAGGAACTGTTTTTT
CASSEGQGLEELFF
>TRBJ1-2|TRBD1|few|TRBV7-2
TGTGCCAGCAGCCGACACCCGGGACAGCCAAATTCTAACTATGGCTACACCTTC
CASSRHPGQPNSNYGYTF
>TRBJ2-7|TRBD2|NA|TRBV10-1
TGCGCCAGCAGTGAGTCGACTAGCGGGGGGCTAACCTACGAGCAGTACTTC
CASSESTSGGLTYEQYF
>TRBJ1-5|TRBD1|NA|TRBV7-8
TGTGCCAGCAGCCGGGACAGGGGGTATCAGCCCCAGCATTTT
CASSRDRGYQPQHF
>TRBJ2-1|TRBD2|NA|TRBV10-3
TGTGCCGTCAGAGGGCTAGCGGACAATGAGCAGTTCTTC
CAVRGLADNEQFF